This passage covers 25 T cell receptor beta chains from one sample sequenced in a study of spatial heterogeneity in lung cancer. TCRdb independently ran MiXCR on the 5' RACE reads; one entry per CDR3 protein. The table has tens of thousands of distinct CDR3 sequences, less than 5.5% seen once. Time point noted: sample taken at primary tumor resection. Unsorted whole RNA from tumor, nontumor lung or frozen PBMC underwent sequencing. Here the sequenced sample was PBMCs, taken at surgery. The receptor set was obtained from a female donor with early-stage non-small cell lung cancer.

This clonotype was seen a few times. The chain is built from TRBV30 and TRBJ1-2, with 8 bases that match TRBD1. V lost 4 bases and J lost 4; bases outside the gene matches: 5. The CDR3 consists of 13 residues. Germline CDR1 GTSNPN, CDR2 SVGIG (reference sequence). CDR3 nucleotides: TGTGCCTGGACCCGGGACAGGCCCTATGGCTACACCTTC. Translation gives CAWTRDRPYGYTF.

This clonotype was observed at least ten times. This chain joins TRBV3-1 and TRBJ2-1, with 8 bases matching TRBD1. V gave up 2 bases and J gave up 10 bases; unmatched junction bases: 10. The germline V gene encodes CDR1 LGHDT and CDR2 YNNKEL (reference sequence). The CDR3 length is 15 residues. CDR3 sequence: CASSQSDRGHGEQFF. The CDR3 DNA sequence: TGTGCCAGCAGCCAATCAGACAGGGGTCATGGGGAGCAGTTCTTC.

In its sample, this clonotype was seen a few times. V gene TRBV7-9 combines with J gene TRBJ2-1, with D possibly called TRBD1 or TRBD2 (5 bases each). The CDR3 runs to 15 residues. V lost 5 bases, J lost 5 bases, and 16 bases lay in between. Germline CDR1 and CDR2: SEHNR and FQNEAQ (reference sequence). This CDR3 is CASSPPGRVDNEQFF. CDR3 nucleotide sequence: TGTGCCAGCAGCCCCCCGGGGCGGGTGGACAATGAGCAGTTCTTC.

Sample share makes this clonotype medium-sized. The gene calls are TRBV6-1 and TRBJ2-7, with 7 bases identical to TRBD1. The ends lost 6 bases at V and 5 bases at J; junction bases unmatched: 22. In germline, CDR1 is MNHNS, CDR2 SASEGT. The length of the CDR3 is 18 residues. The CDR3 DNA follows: TGTGCCAGCAGGGCTTATGATATAGGCCCGGGACAGAGGAACGAGCAGTACTTC. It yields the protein CASRAYDIGPGQRNEQYF.

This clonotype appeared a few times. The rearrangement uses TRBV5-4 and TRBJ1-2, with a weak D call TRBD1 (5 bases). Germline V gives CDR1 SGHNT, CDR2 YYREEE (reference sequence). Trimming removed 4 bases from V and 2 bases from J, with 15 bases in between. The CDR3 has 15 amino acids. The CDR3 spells CASSVPSQENYGYTF. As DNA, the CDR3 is TGTGCCAGCAGCGTTCCGTCACAGGAAAACTATGGCTACACCTTC.

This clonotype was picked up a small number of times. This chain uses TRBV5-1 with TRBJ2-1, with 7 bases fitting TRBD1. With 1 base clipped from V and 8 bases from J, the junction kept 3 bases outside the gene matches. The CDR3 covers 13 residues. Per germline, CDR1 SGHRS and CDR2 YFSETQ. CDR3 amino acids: CASSLLGGDEQFF. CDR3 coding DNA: TGCGCCAGCAGCTTGTTAGGGGGCGATGAGCAGTTCTTC.

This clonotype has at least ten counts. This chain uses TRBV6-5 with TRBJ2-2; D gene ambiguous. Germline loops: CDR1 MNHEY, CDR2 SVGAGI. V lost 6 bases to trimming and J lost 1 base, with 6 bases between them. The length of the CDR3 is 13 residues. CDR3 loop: CASRGRNTGELFF. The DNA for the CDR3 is TGTGCCAGCAGAGGACGGAACACCGGGGAGCTGTTTTTT.

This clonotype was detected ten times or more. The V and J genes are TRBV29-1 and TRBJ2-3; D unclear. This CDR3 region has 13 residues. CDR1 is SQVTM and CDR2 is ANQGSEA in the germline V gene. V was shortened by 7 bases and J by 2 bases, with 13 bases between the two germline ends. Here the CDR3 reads CSAPTWNTDTQYF. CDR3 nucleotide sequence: TGCAGCGCGCCCACGTGGAACACAGATACGCAGTATTTT.

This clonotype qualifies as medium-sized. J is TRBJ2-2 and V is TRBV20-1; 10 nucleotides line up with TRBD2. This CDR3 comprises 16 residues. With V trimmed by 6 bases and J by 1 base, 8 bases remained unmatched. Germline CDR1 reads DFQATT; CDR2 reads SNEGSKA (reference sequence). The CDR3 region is CSAGVAGGRNTGELFF. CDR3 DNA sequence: TGCAGTGCGGGAGTAGCGGGGGGCCGGAACACCGGGGAGCTGTTTTTT.

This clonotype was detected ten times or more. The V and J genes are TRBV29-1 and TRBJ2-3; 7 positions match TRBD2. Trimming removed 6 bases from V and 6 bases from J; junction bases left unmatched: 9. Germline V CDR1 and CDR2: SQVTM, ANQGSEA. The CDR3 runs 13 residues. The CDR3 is CSVGEGKRDTQYF. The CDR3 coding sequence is TGCAGCGTCGGGGAGGGGAAAAGGGATACGCAGTATTTT.

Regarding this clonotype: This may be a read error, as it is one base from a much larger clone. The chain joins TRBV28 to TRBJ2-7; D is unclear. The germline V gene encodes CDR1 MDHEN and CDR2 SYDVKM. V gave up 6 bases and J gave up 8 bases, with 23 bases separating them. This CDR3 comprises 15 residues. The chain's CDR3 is CASSPARRSNSQQYF. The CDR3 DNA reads TGTGCCAGCAGCCCAGCCCGCCGGTCTAACAGTCAGCAGTACTTC.

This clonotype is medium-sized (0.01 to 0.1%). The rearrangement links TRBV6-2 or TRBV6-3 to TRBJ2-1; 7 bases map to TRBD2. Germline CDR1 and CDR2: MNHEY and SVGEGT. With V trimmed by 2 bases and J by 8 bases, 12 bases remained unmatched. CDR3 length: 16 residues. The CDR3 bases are TGTGCCAGCAGTTACCTGGGCGGGAGTGGGGACGATGAGCAGTTCTTC. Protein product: CASSYLGGSGDDEQFF.

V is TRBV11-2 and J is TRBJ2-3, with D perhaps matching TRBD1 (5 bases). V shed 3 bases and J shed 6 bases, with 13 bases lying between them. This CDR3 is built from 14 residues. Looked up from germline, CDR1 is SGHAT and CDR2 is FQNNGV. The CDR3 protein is CASSLAGSLDTQYF. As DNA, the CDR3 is TGTGCCAGCAGCTTGGCAGGGTCCCTCGATACGCAGTATTTT.

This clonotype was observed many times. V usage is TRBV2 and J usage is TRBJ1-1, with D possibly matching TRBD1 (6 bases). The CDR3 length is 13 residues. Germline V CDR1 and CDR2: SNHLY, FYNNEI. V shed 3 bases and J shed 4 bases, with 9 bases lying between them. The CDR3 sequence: CASSEQGPTEAFF. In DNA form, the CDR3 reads TGTGCCAGCAGTGAGCAGGGGCCCACTGAAGCTTTCTTT.

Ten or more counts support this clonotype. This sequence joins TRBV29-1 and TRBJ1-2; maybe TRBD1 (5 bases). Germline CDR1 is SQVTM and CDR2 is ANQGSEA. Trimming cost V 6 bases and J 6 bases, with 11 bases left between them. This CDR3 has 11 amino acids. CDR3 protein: CSVRGLDGYTF. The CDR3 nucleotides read TGCAGCGTGAGGGGTCTCGATGGCTACACCTTC.

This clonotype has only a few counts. CDR3 nucleotide sequence: TGTGCCAGCAGCGTAGATGGGACTAGCGGGAGAGAGCAGTACTTC. It specifies CASSVDGTSGREQYF. This chain joins TRBV9 and TRBJ2-7; 14 bases align to TRBD2. The CDR3 is made up of 15 amino acids. Germline-derived CDR1 and CDR2 are SGDLS and YYNGEE. V was pared by 0 bases and J by 7 bases, with 3 bases of the junction left unmatched. The full variable domain, rest sourced from reference TRBV9 and TRBJ2-7, is DSGVTQTPKHLITATGQRVTLRCSPRSGDLSVYWYQQSLDQGLQFLIQYYNGEERAKGNILERFSAQQFPDLHSELNLSSLELGDSALYFCASSVDGTSGREQYFGPGTRLTVT.

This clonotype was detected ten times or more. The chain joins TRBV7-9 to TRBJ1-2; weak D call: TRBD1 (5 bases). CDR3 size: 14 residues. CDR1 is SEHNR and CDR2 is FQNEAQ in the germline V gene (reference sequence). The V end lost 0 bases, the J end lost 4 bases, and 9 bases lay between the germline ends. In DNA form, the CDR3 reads TGTGCCAGCAGCTTAGCTGCAGGGCCCTATGGCTACACCTTC. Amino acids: CASSLAAGPYGYTF.

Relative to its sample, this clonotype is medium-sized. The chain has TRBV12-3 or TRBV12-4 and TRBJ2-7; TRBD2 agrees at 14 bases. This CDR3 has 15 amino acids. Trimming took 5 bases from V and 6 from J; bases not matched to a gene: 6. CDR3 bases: TGTGCCAGCAGTCAGGGACTAGCGGGGGTTGGCGAGCAGTACTTC. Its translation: CASSQGLAGVGEQYF.

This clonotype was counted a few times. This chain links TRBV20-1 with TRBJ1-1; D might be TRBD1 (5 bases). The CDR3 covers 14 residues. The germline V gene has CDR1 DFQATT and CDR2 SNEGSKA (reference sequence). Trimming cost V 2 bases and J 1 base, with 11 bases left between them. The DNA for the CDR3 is TGCAGTGCTAGAATGGGACCTGAGAACACTGAAGCTTTCTTT. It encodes CSARMGPENTEAFF.

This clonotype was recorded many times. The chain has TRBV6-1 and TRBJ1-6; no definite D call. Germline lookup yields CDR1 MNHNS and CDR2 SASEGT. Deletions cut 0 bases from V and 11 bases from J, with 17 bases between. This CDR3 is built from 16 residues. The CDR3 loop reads CASSEAPMGSGTPLHF. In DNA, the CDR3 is TGTGCCAGCAGTGAAGCACCAATGGGGTCGGGGACACCCCTCCACTTT.

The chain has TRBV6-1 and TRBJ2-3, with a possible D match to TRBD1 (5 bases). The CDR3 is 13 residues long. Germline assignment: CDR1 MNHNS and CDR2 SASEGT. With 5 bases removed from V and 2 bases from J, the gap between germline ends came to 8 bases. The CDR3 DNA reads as TGTGCCAGCAGTCAGACAGCCACAGATACGCAGTATTTT. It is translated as CASSQTATDTQYF.

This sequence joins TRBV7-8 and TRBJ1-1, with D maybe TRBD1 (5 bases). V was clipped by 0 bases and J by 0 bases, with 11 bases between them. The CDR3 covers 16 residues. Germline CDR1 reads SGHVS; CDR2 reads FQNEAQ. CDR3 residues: CASSLAAKGMNTEAFF. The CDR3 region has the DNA TGTGCCAGCAGCTTAGCAGCGAAGGGGATGAACACTGAAGCTTTCTTT.

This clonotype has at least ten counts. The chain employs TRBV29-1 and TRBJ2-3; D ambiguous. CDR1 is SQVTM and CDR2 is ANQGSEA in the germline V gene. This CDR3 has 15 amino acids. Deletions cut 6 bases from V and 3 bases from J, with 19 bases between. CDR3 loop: CSVSASSYPTDTQYF. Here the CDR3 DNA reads TGCAGCGTATCGGCTTCTTCCTACCCAACAGATACGCAGTATTTT.

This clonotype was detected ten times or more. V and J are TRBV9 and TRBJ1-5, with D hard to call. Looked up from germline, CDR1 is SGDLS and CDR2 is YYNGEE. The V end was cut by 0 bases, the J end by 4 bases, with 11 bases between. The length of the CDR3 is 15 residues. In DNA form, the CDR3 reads TGTGCCAGCAGCGTAGGAGTAGCAAATAATCAGCCCCAGCATTTT. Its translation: CASSVGVANNQPQHF.

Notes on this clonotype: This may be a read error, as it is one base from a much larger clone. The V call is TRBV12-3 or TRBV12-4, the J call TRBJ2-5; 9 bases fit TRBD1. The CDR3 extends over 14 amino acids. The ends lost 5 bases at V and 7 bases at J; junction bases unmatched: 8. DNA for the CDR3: TGTGCCAGCAGTAGGACAGGGGACAAAGTGACCCAGTACTTC. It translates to CASSRTGDKVTQYF.